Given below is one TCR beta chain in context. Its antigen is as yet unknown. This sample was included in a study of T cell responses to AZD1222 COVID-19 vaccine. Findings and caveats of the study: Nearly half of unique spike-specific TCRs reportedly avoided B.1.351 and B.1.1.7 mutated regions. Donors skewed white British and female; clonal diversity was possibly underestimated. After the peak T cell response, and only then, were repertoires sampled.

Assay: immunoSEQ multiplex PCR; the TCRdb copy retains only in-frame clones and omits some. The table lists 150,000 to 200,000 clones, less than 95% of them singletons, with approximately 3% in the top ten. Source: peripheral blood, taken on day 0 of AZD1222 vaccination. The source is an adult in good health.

The CDR3 loop reads CASSKGVAEAFF. Written as DNA, the CDR3 is TGTGCCAGCAGTAAGGGGGTGGCTGAAGCTTTCTTT. The rearrangement links TRBV11-3 to TRBJ1-1; a weak D match, TRBD1 (6 bases). The germline CDR1 and CDR2 sequences are SGHNT and YENEEA. Trimming left V 6 bases short and J 6 bases short, with 11 bases between. The CDR3 contains 12 residues.